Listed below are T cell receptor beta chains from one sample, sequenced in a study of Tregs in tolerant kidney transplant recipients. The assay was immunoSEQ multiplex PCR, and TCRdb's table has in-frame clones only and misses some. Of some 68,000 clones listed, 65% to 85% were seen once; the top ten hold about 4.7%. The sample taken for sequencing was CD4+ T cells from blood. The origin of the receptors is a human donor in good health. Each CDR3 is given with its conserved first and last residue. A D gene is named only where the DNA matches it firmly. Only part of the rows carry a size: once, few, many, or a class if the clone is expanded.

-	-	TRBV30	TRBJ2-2	TGTGCCTGGAGTAGAGCGAACACCGGGGAGCTGTTTTTT	CAWSRANTGELFF
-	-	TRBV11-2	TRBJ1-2	TGTGCCAGCAGAAGAACAGGGAGGTCGAGAGGCTACACCTTC	CASRRTGRSRGYTF
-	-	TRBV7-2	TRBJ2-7	TGTGCCAGCAGCTTTTTAGGCTACGAGCAGTACTTC	CASSFLGYEQYF
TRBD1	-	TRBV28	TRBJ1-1	TGTGCCAGCAGTTTATTGGGACAGACTGAAGCTTTCTTT	CASSLLGQTEAFF
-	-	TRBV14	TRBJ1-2	TGTGCCAGCAGCCAATCGCCTAACTATGGCTACACCTTC	CASSQSPNYGYTF
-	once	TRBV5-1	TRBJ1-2	TGCGCCAGCAGCTTGGACGTGGGTTATGGCTACACCTTC	CASSLDVGYGYTF
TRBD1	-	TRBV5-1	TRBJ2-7	TGCGCCAGCAGCTTGGAGACAGGGGACGAGCAGTACTTC	CASSLETGDEQYF
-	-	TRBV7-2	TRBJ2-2	TGTGCCAGCAGCATAACTAGCATGCGCACCGGGGAGCTGTTTTTT	CASSITSMRTGELFF
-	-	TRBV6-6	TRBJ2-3	TGTGCCAGCAGTATCGGGCCCCCTGCAGATACGCAGTATTTT	CASSIGPPADTQYF
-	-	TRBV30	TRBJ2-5	TGTGCCTGGGGTGTCGCCGTGGGGACCCAGTACTTC	CAWGVAVGTQYF
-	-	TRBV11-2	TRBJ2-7	TGTGCCAGCAGCTTAGGAAGCTTTGGCCGGGCCGAGCAGTACTTC	CASSLGSFGRAEQYF
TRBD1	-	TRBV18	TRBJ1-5	TGTGCCAGCTCACAGGACAGGGGAGTATTTCAGCCCCAGCATTTT	CASSQDRGVFQPQHF
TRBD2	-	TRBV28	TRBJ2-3	TGTGCCAGCACCCACCCCAACCTCCGGACTAGCGGGAATCCCACAGATACGCAGTATTTT	CASTHPNLRTSGNPTDTQYF
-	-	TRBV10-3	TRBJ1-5	TGTGCCATCAGTGAGTCAGGGGCCGGCAATCAGCCCCAGCATTTT	CAISESGAGNQPQHF
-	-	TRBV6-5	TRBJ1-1	TGTGCCAGCAGTTACTCTCCTACAGCCCAGAACACTGAAGCTTTCTTT	CASSYSPTAQNTEAFF
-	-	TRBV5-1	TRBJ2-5	TGCGCCAGCAGCTTGGCCGGGTTGTCGACCCAGTACTTC	CASSLAGLSTQYF
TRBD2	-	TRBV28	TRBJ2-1	TGTGCCAGCAGGAAGCGGGAAGATAGCAATGAGCAGTTCTTC	CASRKREDSNEQFF
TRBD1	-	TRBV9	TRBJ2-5	TGTGCCAGCAGCGTAGGTCAGGGGGTCCAAGAGACCCAGTACTTC	CASSVGQGVQETQYF
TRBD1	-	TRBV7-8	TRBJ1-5	TGTGCCAGCAGCTTGAGGGACAGGGGATGGGGCCAGCCCCAGCATTTT	CASSLRDRGWGQPQHF
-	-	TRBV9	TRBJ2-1	TGTGCCAGCAGCGTCCGGGCCACCACCTTCAATGAGCAGTTCTTC	CASSVRATTFNEQFF
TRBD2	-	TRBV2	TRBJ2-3	TGTGCCAGCAGTGAAGCCACGGGGGGGCCAGATACGCAGTATTTT	CASSEATGGPDTQYF
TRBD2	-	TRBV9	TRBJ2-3	TGTGCCAGCAGCGTAGATCTTCCAGCGGGGGCCACAGATACGCAGTATTTT	CASSVDLPAGATDTQYF
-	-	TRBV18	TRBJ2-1	TGTGCCAGCTCACCATTGGGGGCCGTGGGCGGGAGCGCCTACAATGAGCAGTTCTTC	CASSPLGAVGGSAYNEQFF
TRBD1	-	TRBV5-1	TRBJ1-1	TGCGCCAGCAGCCCAAGGACAGGGGCTATGAACACTGAAGCTTTCTTT	CASSPRTGAMNTEAFF
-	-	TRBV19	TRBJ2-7	TGTGCCAGTAGTATTATCGGCCTTCCCTACGAGCAGTACTTC	CASSIIGLPYEQYF
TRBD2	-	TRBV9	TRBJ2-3	TGTGCCAGCAGCGTAGGAAGACTAGCGGGCACAGATACGCAGTATTTT	CASSVGRLAGTDTQYF
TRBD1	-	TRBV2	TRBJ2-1	TGTGCCAGCAGTGAAGGAGGGGGCGAGCAGTTCTTC	CASSEGGGEQFF
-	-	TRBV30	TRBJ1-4	TGTGCCTGGAGCTGGGGAAGGGATGAAAAACTGTTTTTT	CAWSWGRDEKLFF
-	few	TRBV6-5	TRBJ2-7	TGTGCCAGCAGACCGTCGCGAGACTCCTACGAGCAGTACTTC	CASRPSRDSYEQYF
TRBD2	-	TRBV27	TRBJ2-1	TGTGCCAGCAGTTTTCGGCTAGCGGGGGGGGTCTCCTACAATGAGCAGTTCTTC	CASSFRLAGGVSYNEQFF
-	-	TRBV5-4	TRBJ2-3	TGTGCCAGCAGCTTAGGGGGAACCCCAGATACGCAGTATTTT	CASSLGGTPDTQYF
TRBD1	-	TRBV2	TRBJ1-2	TGTGCCAGCAGGGACTACAGGGGCGGCTACACCTTC	CASRDYRGGYTF
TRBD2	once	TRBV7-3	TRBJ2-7	TGTGCCAGCAGCTTACAAGCGGGAGGGCGCAACGAGCAGTACTTC	CASSLQAGGRNEQYF
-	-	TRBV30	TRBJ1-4	TGTGCCTGGAGTGCCCTCGGTGCAACTAATGAAAAACTGTTTTTT	CAWSALGATNEKLFF
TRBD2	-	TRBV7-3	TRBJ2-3	TGTGCCAGCAGACTCACTAGCGGGAGACCAGATACGCAGTATTTT	CASRLTSGRPDTQYF
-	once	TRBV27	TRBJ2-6	TGTGCCAGCAGCCAAGCCCAGGGAATGGCGGGGGCCAACGTCCTGACTTTC	CASSQAQGMAGANVLTF
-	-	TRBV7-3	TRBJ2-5	TGTGCCAGCAGCCTCGGTAGTCAAGAGACCCAGTACTTC	CASSLGSQETQYF
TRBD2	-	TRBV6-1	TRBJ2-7	TGTGCCAGCAGTGAACTGAGCGGGGGCTACGAGCAGTACTTC	CASSELSGGYEQYF
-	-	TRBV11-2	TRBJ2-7	TGTGCCAGCAGCTTAAGGGCCATGAAGGACGAGCAGTACTTC	CASSLRAMKDEQYF
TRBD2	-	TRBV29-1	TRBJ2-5	TGCAGCGTGGGGAAGACTAGCGGGATATGGCAAGAGACCCAGTACTTC	CSVGKTSGIWQETQYF
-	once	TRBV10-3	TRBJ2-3	TGTGCCATCAGGACTTCGGATACGCAGTATTTT	CAIRTSDTQYF